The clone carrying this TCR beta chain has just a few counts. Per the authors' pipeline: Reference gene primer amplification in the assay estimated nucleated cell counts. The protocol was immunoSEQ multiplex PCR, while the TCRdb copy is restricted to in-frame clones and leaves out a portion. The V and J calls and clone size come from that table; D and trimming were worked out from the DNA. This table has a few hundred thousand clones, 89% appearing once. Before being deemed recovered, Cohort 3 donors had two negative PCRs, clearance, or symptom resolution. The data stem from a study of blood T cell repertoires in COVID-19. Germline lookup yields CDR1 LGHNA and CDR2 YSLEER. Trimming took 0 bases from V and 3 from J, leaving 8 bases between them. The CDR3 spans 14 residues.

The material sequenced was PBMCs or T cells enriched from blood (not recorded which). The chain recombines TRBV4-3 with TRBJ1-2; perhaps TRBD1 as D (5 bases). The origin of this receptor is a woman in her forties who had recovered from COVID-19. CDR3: CASSQDWGDYGYTF. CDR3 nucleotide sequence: TGCGCCAGCAGCCAAGATTGGGGGGACTATGGCTACACCTTC.